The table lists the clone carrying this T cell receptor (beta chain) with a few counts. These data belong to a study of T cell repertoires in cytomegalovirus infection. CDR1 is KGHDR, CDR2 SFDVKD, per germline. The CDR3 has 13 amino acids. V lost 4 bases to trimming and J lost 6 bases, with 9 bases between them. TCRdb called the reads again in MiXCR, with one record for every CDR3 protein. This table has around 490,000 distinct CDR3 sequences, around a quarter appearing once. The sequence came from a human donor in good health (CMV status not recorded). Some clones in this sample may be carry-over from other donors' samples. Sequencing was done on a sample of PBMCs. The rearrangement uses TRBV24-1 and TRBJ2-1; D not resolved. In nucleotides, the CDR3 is TGTGCCACCAGTGACTCACCAACCAATGAGCAGTTCTTC. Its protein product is CATSDSPTNEQFF.